This T cell receptor (beta chain) emerged from a study of blood T cell repertoires in COVID-19. In the authors' methods: From reference gene primer amplification, estimates of nucleated cell counts were derived. TCRdb keeps only in-frame clones here, not all; method: immunoSEQ multiplex PCR. That table gives V, J and clone size, and the DNA gave D and trimming. The sample includes roughly 120,000 clones, 90% of them seen just once. In germline, CDR1 is SGHTA, CDR2 FQGNSA. The CDR3 consists of 14 residues. V lost 8 bases and J 4 bases, leaving 15 bases between the germline ends. The sequence derives from a human donor with active COVID-19. The donor label of this sample is uncertain. This chain uses TRBV7-2 with TRBJ2-1, with D possibly matching TRBD2 (5 bases). The sample taken for sequencing was peripheral blood. The CDR3 nucleotides are TGTGCCAGCCTAAGCGGATCAAATTACAATGAGCAGTTCTTC. This codes for CASLSGSNYNEQFF. Supplemented by reference TRBV7-2 and TRBJ2-1, the full variable domain reads GAGVSQSPSNKVTEKGKDVELRCDPISGHTALYWYRQSLGQGLEFLIYFQGNSAPDKSGLPSDRFSAERTGGSVSTLTIQRTQQEDSAVYLCASLSGSNYNEQFFGPGTRLTVL.